One sample yielded the 28 T cell receptor beta chains listed below, sequenced in a study of CXCR3-negative and CXCR3-positive naive CD8 T cells. 5' RACE that incorporated UMI labels was used to prepare the TRB cDNA libraries. TCRdb reanalyzed the 5' RACE reads and collapses them to one entry per CDR3 protein, without DNA. The sample holds about 30,000 distinct CDR3 sequences. Specimen: memory CD8+ T cells from blood. These receptors came from a human donor in good health. Some clones in this sample may be carry-over from other donors' samples.

The chain couples TRBV29-1 to TRBJ2-3; TCRdb's D call, TRBD2, is unchecked because there is no DNA. The germline gives CDR1 SQVTM, CDR2 ANQGSEA. This CDR3 is 14 amino acids long. CDR3 sequence reads: CSVEKAGEWNTQYF.

The genes are TRBV7-9 and TRBJ1-1. Per germline, CDR1 SEHNR and CDR2 FQNEAQ (reference sequence). The CDR3 length is 14 residues. The CDR3 loop reads CASSPNLGGTEAFF. The complete variable domain, with remaining parts taken from reference TRBV7-9 and TRBJ1-1, reads DTGVSQNPRHKITKRGQNVTFRCDPISEHNRLYWYRQTLGQGPEFLTYFQNEAQLEKSRLLSDRFSAERPKGSFSTLEIQRTEQGDSAMYLCASSPNLGGTEAFFGQGTRLTVV.

The rearrangement links TRBV13 to TRBJ2-7. The CDR3 runs 14 residues. Per the germline V gene, CDR1 is PRHDT and CDR2 is FYEKMQ (reference sequence). CDR3 amino acids: CASSSKDGSYEQYF.

The chain couples TRBV29-1 to TRBJ2-3. The CDR3 runs 16 residues. Germline V lookup: CDR1 SQVTM, CDR2 ANQGSEA. The CDR3 protein is CSVEGIPRYPTDTQYF.

This chain connects TRBV30 to TRBJ1-2. This CDR3 has 15 residues. CDR1 and CDR2 from the germline V gene are GTSNPN and SVGIG (reference sequence). CDR3 sequence reads: CAWSDGTSSGLGYTF.

This chain links TRBV9 with TRBJ2-3; TCRdb calls TRBD2, which cannot be checked without DNA. The CDR3 has 17 residues. CDR1 and CDR2 from the germline V gene are SGDLS and YYNGEE. CDR3 loop: CASSVKDRGGHTDTQYF.

The genes are TRBV15 and TRBJ1-2. CDR1 and CDR2 from the germline V gene are LNHNV and YYDKDF (reference sequence). This CDR3 contains 15 residues. The CDR3 reads CATSGGKLTPYGYTF.

The gene calls are TRBV20-1 and TRBJ2-1; the TCRdb D gene call, TRBD2, has no DNA to confirm it. Germline V gene data show CDR1 as DFQATT and CDR2 as SNEGSKA (reference sequence). The CDR3 runs 16 residues. The chain's CDR3 is CSARDRRTSSYNEQFF.

This chain joins TRBV7-6 and TRBJ2-7. CDR1 and CDR2 from the germline V gene are SGHVS and FNYEAQ. There are 14 residues in the CDR3. This chain's CDR3 is CASSLWKGTYEQYF.

This chain uses TRBV15 with TRBJ2-2. This CDR3 spans 18 amino acids. CDR1 is LNHNV and CDR2 is YYDKDF in the germline V gene (reference sequence). The chain's CDR3 is CATSSRTPVPDRTGELFF.

The V and J genes are TRBV11-2 and TRBJ1-2; TCRdb names TRBD1, which stays unverified in the absence of DNA. The CDR3 consists of 15 residues. CDR1 is SGHAT and CDR2 is FQNNGV in the germline V gene. CDR3 protein: CASSLFQDTNYGYTF. The variable domain in full, completed from reference TRBV11-2 and TRBJ1-2, reads EAGVAQSPRYKIIEKRQSVAFWCNPISGHATLYWYQQILGQGPKLLIQFQNNGVVDDSQLPKDRFSAERLKGVDSTLKIQPAKLEDSAVYLCASSLFQDTNYGYTFGSGTRLTVV.

The V and J genes are TRBV20-1 and TRBJ1-3; TCRdb designates TRBD1, a call that cannot be tested without DNA. Germline V gene lookup returns CDR1 DFQATT and CDR2 SNEGSKA (reference sequence). The CDR3 sequence is 15 residues long. The CDR3 reads CSARDRGADGNTIYF.

V and J are TRBV6-5 and TRBJ1-5. The CDR3 runs to 15 residues. The germline V gene has CDR1 MNHEY and CDR2 SVGAGI. This CDR3 reads CASSYTHDSNQPQHF.

The rearrangement uses TRBV14 and TRBJ2-7. CDR1 and CDR2 (germline): SGHDN, FVKESK. The CDR3 has 14 residues. CDR3 in amino acids: CASSPSMGSYEQYF.

The CDR3 reads CASTTPGRFINEQFF. This sequence joins TRBV6-2 or TRBV6-3 and TRBJ2-1; TCRdb's D call, TRBD1, is unchecked because there is no DNA. The CDR3 is 15 amino acids. Per germline, CDR1 MNHEY and CDR2 SVGEGT.

The chain carries TRBV7-6 and TRBJ2-3. In germline, CDR1 is SGHVS, CDR2 FNYEAQ. The CDR3 loop spans 12 amino acids. This CDR3 is CASSLITDTQYF.

The CDR3 spells CASSWATSGGTDTQYF. The chain uses TRBV28 and TRBJ2-3; TCRdb's D call, TRBD2, is unchecked because there is no DNA. Germline V CDR1 and CDR2: MDHEN, SYDVKM. CDR3 length: 16 amino acids.

The chain recombines TRBV11-2 with TRBJ1-1. Germline assignment: CDR1 SGHAT and CDR2 FQNNGV. The CDR3 length is 12 residues. This CDR3 reads CASSPMNTEAFF.

CDR3 loop: CASSETGELFF. The chain combines TRBV5-1 with TRBJ2-2. The CDR3 is 11 residues long. Per germline, CDR1 SGHRS and CDR2 YFSETQ.

The rearrangement links TRBV4-3 to TRBJ2-3; TCRdb outputs TRBD2, but without DNA this stays unchecked. Germline V CDR1 and CDR2: LGHNA, YSLEER. CDR3 length: 17 residues. CDR3 amino acids: CASSQDVFGLAGDTQYF.

CDR3: CATATGGLDTDTQYF. J is TRBJ2-3 and V is TRBV12-3 or TRBV12-4; TCRdb reports TRBD2, a call that lacks DNA to check it against. This CDR3 comprises 15 residues.

The chain has TRBV29-1 and TRBJ2-2; TCRdb's D call of TRBD2 is untestable without DNA. Germline CDR1 SQVTM, CDR2 ANQGSEA. The CDR3 runs to 15 residues. The CDR3 reads CSVEALAGGTGELFF.

The rearrangement uses TRBV10-3 and TRBJ2-7. The CDR3 totals 13 residues. From germline, CDR1 is ENHRY and CDR2 SYGVKD. CDR3 sequence reads: CAISESPSYEQYF.

By frequency, this clonotype registers medium-sized (0.01 to 0.1%). The rearrangement uses TRBV23-1 and TRBJ2-7; without DNA, the TCRdb call of TRBD1 cannot be checked. TRBV23-1 is labeled an ORF, and its function is uncertain. The CDR3 spans 15 residues. The CDR3 spells CASSQSKGGDYEQYF.

This chain connects TRBV7-2 to TRBJ2-3; TCRdb names TRBD2, which stays unverified in the absence of DNA. This CDR3 is 15 amino acids long. Germline V gene data show CDR1 as SGHTA and CDR2 as FQGNSA. CDR3 amino acids: CASSSGTYHTDTQYF.

The CDR3 here is CASSPWTSRRDGNEQFF. This chain connects TRBV5-1 to TRBJ2-1; the D call from TCRdb, TRBD2, cannot be confirmed without DNA. This CDR3 is built from 17 residues. Per the germline V gene, CDR1 is SGHRS and CDR2 is YFSETQ.

The chain combines TRBV28 with TRBJ2-7; TCRdb picks TRBD1, but there is no DNA to check that call. The CDR3 loop spans 15 amino acids. CDR1 is MDHEN, CDR2 SYDVKM, per germline. Here the CDR3 reads CASSFVSGGRDEQYF.

This clonotype registers medium-sized (0.01 to 0.1%) by frequency. This chain links TRBV12-3 or TRBV12-4 with TRBJ2-7; TCRdb outputs TRBD1, but without DNA this stays unchecked. There are 15 residues in the CDR3. The CDR3 sequence: CASSPNSGGRHEQYF.